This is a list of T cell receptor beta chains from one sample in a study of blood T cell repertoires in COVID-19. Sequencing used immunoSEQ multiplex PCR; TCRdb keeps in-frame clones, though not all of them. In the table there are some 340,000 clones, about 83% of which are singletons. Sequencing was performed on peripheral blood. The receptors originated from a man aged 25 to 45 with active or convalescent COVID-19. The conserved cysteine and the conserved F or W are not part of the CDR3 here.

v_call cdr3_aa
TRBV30 AQLGLLGGGTQY
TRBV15 ATSRVEGFTDTQY
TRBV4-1 ASSQTMIGQGTTRH
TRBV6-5 ASSPLGGRETQY
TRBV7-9 ASSPRGGPNYGYT
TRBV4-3 ASSQTENYGYT
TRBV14 ASSQNGVSNQPQH
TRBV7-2 ASSLRRGFREKLF
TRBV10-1 ASSDGQRNQPQH
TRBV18 ASSLEGGEAF
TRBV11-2 ASSVTAGTGVTGELF
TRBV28 ASSLSQPQH
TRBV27 ASSSGTSNYGYT
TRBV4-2 ASSQGTGSNQPQH
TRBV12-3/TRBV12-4 ASRVNRGAEAF
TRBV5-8 ASSLSTGTLYGYT
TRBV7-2 ASSLAAIASGKADTQY
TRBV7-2 ASSRPGSSPLH
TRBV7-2 ASRVTTQGNTEAF
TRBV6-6 ASSFPPSAYNSPLH
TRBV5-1 ASSLEGSGTQY
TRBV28 ASSSASGSRDTQY
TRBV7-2 ASSSSGGNSPYEQY
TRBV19 ASSEGGRNTEAF
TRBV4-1 ASGQGIPDTQY
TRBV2 ASSDLGGDTQY
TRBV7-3 ASSNIAGINEQF
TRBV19 ASSIAQPWLPSEQF
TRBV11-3 ASSLVLGAGGNSYEQY
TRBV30 AWKGDRDFGELF
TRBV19 ASRGGGEQY